This T cell receptor beta chain was recovered during a study of cytomegalovirus exposure and HLA in healthy donors. Whole-study context: Samples from HLA-typed donors yielded around 85 million unique TCRs in an early data release. Findings and caveats of the study: In all likelihood, a cluster of highly shared sequence variants was a sequencing artifact. In terms of immune exposure information, only CMV serostatus was available. The majority of TCR sequences were rare, yet some public TCRs appeared in many donors.

13 Jbeta primers and 60 Vbeta primers were used for the PCR. Sequencing was performed with immunoSEQ multiplex PCR; in TCRdb, only in-frame clones are kept and a portion is missing. The repertoire holds approximately 150,000 clones, with 65% to 80% as singletons. Regarding this clone: What it binds is not known.

The ends lost 3 bases at V and 6 bases at J; junction bases unmatched: 11. Germline V gene lookup returns CDR1 GTSNPN and CDR2 SVGIG (reference sequence). This CDR3 spans 16 amino acids. Sequencing was carried out using PBMCs. This TCR was sampled from a woman aged 40 to 50 in good health and CMV-seropositive. The genes are TRBV30 and TRBJ1-3, with TRBD1 matching 10 bases. In DNA form, the CDR3 reads TGTGCCTGGAGCTCCGCGGACAGGGGGTTTGTAAACACCATATATTTT. As protein: CAWSSADRGFVNTIYF.